This passage covers 4 T cell receptor beta chains from one sample sequenced in a study of response to subunit inactivated influenza vaccine. TCRdb used MiXCR to reprocess the RT-PCR reads, holding one entry per CDR3 protein. The repertoire has hundreds of thousands of distinct CDR3 sequences, about 14% of them found once; the top ten carry roughly 7.6%. The sample was PBMCs from blood, taken 14 days before vaccination. The origin of the receptors is a man in his fifties who received an inactivated influenza vaccine.

This clonotype was found many times. The chain links TRBV6-2 or TRBV6-3 to TRBJ1-5; weak D call: TRBD1 (5 bases). Germline V gene data show CDR1 as MNHEY and CDR2 as SVGEGT. V was clipped by 3 bases and J by 4 bases, with 13 bases between them. The CDR3 consists of 15 residues. The CDR3 loop reads CASSYMLGGNQPQHF. CDR3 sequence (DNA): TGTGCCAGCAGTTATATGCTGGGGGGAAATCAGCCCCAGCATTTT.

This clonotype was detected many times. Because the CDR3's place on the DNA is in doubt, the DNA is left out and the CDR3 is given as listed by TCRdb. V is TRBV12-3 or TRBV12-4 and J is TRBJ1-1. The CDR3 totals 16 residues, both ends included. The CDR3 spells CASSFLAGASNTEAFF.

This clonotype occurred many times. The V gene is TRBV12-3 or TRBV12-4, the J gene TRBJ2-2; 8 positions match TRBD1. V lost 10 bases to trimming and J lost 5 bases; unmatched junction nucleotides: 15. The CDR3 contains 16 residues. CDR3: CATRRGGRGPTGELFF. The CDR3 DNA reads TGTGCCACCCGCAGGGGCGGCAGGGGGCCTACCGGGGAGCTGTTTTTT.

This clonotype was detected a few times. The chain has TRBV4-2 and TRBJ2-1, with TRBD2 identical over 8 bases. Germline values: CDR1 LGHNA, CDR2 YNFKEQ. The CDR3 spans 16 residues. V shed 4 bases, J shed 6 bases, and the junction held 11 bases outside the gene matches. The CDR3 is CASSPGGPNDGNEQFF. In DNA form, the CDR3 reads TGTGCCAGCAGCCCGGGGGGGCCTAATGACGGCAATGAGCAGTTCTTC.